This T cell receptor (beta chain) was documented in a study of identifying expanded T cells in peripheral blood. Study-wide findings and caveats: Variance in clone template counts between approximately two-week samples significantly increased with total template count across all healthy donors.

Per germline, CDR1 SGHTA and CDR2 FQGTGA. V lost 5 bases to trimming and J lost 5 bases, with 12 bases between them. This CDR3 is 13 amino acids long. A word on this clone: The antigen remains undetermined.

The protocol was immunoSEQ multiplex PCR, while the TCRdb copy is restricted to in-frame clones and leaves out a portion. The sample consists of about 100,000 clones, roughly 90% of them appearing once. The receptor comes from a person aged 18 to 70 in good health. Sequencing was carried out using blood. The chain uses TRBV7-3 and TRBJ2-5; D may correspond to TRBD1 or TRBD2 (5 bases each). The CDR3 loop is CASSQGTGETQYF. CDR3 bases: TGTGCCAGCAGCCAAGGGACGGGGGAGACCCAGTACTTC.